The rows below give T cell receptor beta chains drawn from one sample of a study of CD8 T cells in ankylosing spondylitis. MiXCR, run by TCRdb on the 5' RACE reads, gives a single entry per CDR3 protein. The repertoire consists of roughly 440,000 distinct CDR3 sequences, with about a sixth occurring once and the leading ten covering approximately 1%. The sequenced material came from blood, either unsorted or a sorted T cell fraction (not recorded which). The receptors derive from a male donor with ankylosing spondylitis. CDR3s leave out the opening cysteine and the closing phenylalanine or tryptophan. Each record gives: V gene, CDR3 protein.

TRBV20-1,SAGPGFSTDTQY
TRBV7-2,ASSLSGGRETQY
TRBV24-1,ATKRDRAYNEQF
TRBV2,ASTLRLIQETQY
TRBV6-6,ASSRTAPDTQY
TRBV4-1,ASSQGDRNYEQY
TRBV6-1,ASSERGSPDTQY
TRBV7-8,ASSAGTGRNEQY
TRBV30,AWSEGSKNEKLF
TRBV5-1,ASSATAGVFNEQF
TRBV6-2/TRBV6-3,ASSYSSTSGRSIEQF
TRBV30,AWSPSGRGRTDTQY
TRBV5-5,ASSPGTGFEATEAF
TRBV27,ASSPLMTSGRALGGGELF
TRBV7-2,ASRKGRSGSSYNEQF
TRBV7-2,ASSTRTGISYEQY